This T cell receptor (beta chain) is from a study of CD8 T cells in Susac syndrome. Random hexamers were used to reverse transcribe about 0.45 to 1 ug of RNA. TCRdb analysed the immunoSEQ multiplex PCR reads with MiXCR anew, one entry per CDR3 protein. The data contain 77,000 or so distinct CDR3 sequences, under 95% of them singletons. The CDR3 is 14 amino acids. Trimming took 2 bases from V and 0 from J, leaving 8 bases between them. Germline lookup yields CDR1 GTSNPN and CDR2 SVGIG (reference sequence). This TCR came from a human donor with Susac syndrome. The chain has TRBV30 and TRBJ1-3; the D gene is possibly TRBD1 (6 bases). Sequenced input: CD4+ T cells from PBMCs. The CDR3: CAWSRGYSGNTIYF. In DNA form, the CDR3 reads TGTGCCTGGAGTAGGGGGTACTCTGGAAACACCATATATTTT.